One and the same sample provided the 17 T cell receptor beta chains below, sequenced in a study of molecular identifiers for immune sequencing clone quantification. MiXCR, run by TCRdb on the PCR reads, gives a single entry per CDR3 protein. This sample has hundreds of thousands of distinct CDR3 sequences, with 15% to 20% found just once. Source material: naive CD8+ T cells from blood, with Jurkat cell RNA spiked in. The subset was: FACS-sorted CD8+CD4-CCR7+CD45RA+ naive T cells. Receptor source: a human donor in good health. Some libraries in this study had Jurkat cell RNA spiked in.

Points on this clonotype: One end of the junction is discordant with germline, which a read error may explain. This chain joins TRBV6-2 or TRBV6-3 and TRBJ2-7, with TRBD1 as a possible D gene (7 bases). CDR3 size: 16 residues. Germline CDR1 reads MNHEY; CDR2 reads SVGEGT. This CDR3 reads CASSPLRTGGTYEQYF. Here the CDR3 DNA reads TGTGCCAGCAGCCCGTTACGGACAGGAGGGACCTACGAACAGTACTTC.

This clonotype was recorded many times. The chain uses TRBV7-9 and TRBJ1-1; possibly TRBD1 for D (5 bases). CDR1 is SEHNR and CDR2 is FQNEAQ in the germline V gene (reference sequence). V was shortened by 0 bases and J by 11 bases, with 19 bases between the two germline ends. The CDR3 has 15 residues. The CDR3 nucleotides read TGTGCCAGCAGCTTAGCAGGGACGGACTCTTTGTTGGCTTTCTTT. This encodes CASSLAGTDSLLAFF.

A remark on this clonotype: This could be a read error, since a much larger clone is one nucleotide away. This CDR3 reads CASRRNQPQRF. The CDR3 DNA is TGTGCCAGCAGACGTAATCAGCCCCAGCGTTTT. This chain links TRBV3-1 with TRBJ1-5; no clear D. In germline, CDR1 is LGHDT, CDR2 YNNKEL (reference sequence). CDR3 length: 11 residues.

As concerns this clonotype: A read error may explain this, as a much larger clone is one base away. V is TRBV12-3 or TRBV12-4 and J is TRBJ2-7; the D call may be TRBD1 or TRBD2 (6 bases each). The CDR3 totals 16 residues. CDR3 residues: CASTSSGAFGIYEQCF. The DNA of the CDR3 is TGTGCCAGCACCTCCTCGGGGGCATTTGGAATCTACGAGCAGTGCTTC.

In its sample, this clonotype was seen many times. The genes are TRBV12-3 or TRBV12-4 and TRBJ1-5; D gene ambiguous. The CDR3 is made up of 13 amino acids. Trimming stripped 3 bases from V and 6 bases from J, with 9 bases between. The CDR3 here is CASSFSILQPQHF. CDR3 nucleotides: TGTGCCAGCAGTTTCTCCATCCTTCAGCCCCAGCATTTT.

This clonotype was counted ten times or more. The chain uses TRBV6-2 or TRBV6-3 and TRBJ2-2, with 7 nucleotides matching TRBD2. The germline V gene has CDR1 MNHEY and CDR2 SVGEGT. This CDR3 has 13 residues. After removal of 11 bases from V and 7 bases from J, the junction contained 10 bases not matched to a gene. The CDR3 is CAAGEGLVGELFF. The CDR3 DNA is TGTGCCGCGGGGGAGGGCCTCGTCGGGGAGCTGTTTTTT.

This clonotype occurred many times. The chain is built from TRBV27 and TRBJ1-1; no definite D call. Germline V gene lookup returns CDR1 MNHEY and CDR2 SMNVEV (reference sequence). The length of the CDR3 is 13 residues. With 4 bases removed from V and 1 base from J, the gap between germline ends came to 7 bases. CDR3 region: CASSYKPNTEAFF. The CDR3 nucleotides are TGTGCCAGCAGTTACAAACCGAACACTGAAGCTTTCTTT.

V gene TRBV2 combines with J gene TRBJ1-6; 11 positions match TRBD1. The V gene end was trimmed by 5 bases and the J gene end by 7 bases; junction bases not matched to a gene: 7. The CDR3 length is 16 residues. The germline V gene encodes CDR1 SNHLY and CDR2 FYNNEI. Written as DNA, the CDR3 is TGTGCCAGCAGTCCTAGGACAGGGGGCTGGAATTCACCCCTCCACTTT. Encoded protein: CASSPRTGGWNSPLHF.

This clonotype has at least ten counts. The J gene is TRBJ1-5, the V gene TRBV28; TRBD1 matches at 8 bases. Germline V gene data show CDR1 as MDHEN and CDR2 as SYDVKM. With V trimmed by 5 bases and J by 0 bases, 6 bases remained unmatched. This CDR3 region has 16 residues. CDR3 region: CASSQQGVYSNQPQHF. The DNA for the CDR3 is TGTGCCAGCAGTCAACAGGGGGTTTATAGCAATCAGCCCCAGCATTTT.

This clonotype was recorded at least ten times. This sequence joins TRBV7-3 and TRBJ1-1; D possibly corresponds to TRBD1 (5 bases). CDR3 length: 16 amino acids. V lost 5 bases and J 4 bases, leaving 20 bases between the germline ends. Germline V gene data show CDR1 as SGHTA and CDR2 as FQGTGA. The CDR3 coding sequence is TGTGCCAGCAGCGAGTCCGGCTACCCCGGGGCCACTGAAGCTTTCTTT. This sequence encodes CASSESGYPGATEAFF.

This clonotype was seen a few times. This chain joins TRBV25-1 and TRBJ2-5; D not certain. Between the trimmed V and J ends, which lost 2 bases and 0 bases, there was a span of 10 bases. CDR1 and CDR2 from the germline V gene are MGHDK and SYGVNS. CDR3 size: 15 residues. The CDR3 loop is CASSERATYQETQYF. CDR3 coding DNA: TGTGCCAGCAGTGAAAGGGCCACCTACCAAGAGACCCAGTACTTC. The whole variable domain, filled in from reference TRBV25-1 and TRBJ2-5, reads EADIYQTPRYLVIGTGKKITLECSQTMGHDKMYWYQQDPGMELHLIHYSYGVNSTEKGDLSSESTVSRIRTEHFPLTLESARPSHTSQYLCASSERATYQETQYFGPGTRLLVL.

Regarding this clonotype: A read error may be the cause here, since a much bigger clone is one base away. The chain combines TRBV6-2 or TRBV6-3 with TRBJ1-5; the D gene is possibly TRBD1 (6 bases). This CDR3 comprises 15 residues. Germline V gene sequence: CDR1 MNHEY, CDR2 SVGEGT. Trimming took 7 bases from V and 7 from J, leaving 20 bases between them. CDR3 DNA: TGTGCCAGCACTCCTGGAGGGGGGCTGGGGCAGCCCCAGCATTTT. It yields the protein CASTPGGGLGQPQHF.

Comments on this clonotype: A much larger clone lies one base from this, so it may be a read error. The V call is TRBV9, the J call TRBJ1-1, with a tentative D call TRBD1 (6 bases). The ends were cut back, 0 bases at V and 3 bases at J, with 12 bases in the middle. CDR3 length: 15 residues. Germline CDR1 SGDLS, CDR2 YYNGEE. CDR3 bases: TGTGCCAGCAGCGTAGGGCCAGGGGCTGACACTGAAGCTTTCTTT. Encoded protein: CASSVGPGADTEAFF.

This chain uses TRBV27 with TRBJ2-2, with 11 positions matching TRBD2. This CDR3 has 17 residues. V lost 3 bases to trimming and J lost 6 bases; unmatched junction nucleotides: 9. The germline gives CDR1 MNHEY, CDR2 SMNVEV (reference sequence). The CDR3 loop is CASSFLAGGWLSGELFF. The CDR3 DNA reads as TGTGCCAGCAGTTTTCTAGCGGGAGGTTGGTTATCCGGGGAGCTGTTTTTT.

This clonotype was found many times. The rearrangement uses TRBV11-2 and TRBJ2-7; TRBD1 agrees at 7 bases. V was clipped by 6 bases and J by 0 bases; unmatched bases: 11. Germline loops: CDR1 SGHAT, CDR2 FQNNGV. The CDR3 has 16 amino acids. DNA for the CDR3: TGTGCCAGCAGTTACCCCCCGGGACAGTCCTCCTACGAGCAGTACTTC. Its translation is CASSYPPGQSSYEQYF.

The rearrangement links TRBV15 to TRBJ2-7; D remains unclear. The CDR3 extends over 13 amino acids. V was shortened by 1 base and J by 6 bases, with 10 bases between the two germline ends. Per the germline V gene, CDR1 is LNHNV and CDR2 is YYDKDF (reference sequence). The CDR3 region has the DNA TGTGCCACCAGCAGAGTCGGCCAGGTCGAGCAGTACTTC. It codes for CATSRVGQVEQYF.

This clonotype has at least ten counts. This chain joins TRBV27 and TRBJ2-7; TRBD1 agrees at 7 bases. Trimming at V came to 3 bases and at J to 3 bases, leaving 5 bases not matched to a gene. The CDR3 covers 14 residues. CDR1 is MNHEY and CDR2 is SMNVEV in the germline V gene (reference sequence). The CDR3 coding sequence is TGTGCCAGCAGTTTTGGTCACAGGGGCTACGAGCAGTACTTC. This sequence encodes CASSFGHRGYEQYF.